This T cell receptor beta chain is from a study of monozygotic twins with inflammatory bowel disease. Notes on the study in general: Diversity of TCRbeta measured by inverse Simpson was lower in IBD patients than in healthy co-twins. Clonotypes shared with others were fewer in IBD patients than in healthy twins, especially with disease activity.

A template switching step added UMIs, each with a 6-nucleotide sample barcode. TCRdb reprocessed the 5' RACE reads, keeping one entry per CDR3 protein, no DNA. This sample's table has under 200,000 distinct CDR3 sequences. To note about this clonotype: The antigen remains unidentified.

This CDR3 contains 15 residues. In germline, CDR1 is KGHSH, CDR2 LQKENI. The source is a human donor with ulcerative colitis or Crohn's disease, or a healthy co-twin of an affected twin (not recorded which). Sequencing used blood. The chain combines TRBV18 with TRBJ2-2; checking the TCRdb D call of TRBD1 is not possible without DNA. Here the CDR3 reads CASSPPSRGAGELFF.